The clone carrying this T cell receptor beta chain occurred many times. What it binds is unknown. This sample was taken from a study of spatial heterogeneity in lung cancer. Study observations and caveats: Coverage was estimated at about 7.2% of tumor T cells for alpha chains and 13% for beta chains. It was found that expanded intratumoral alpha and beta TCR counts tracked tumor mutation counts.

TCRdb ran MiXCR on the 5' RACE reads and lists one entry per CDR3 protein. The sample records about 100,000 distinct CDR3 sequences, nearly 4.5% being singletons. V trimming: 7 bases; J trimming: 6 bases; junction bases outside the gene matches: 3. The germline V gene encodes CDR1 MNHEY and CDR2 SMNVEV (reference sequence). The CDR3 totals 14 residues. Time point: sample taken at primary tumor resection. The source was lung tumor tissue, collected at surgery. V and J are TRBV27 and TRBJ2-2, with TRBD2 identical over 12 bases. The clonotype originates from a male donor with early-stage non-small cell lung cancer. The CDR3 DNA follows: TGTGCCAGCATGCTAGCGGGAGGGGCCGGGGAGCTGTTTTTT. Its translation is CASMLAGGAGELFF.